This T cell receptor (beta chain) was retrieved from a study of T cells after yellow fever vaccination. The TCR cDNA carried a universal primer site and UMIs from 5'RACE template switching. TCRdb ran MiXCR on the 5' RACE reads and lists one entry per CDR3 protein. The sample includes around 600,000 distinct CDR3 sequences, approximately 13% seen only once; the top ten take about 15%. The source material was PBMCs, sampled on the day of the yellow fever booster vaccination. This receptor was obtained from a man aged 25-40 years who received the YFV17D yellow fever vaccine.

The CDR3 DNA is TGCGCCAGCAGCCAAGGGAAGGTAACTGGGGCCAACGTCCTGACTTTC. Residues: CASSQGKVTGANVLTF. The V call is TRBV4-3, the J call TRBJ2-6; D uncertain. Germline CDR1 LGHNA, CDR2 YSLEER. V lost 1 base and J lost 2, with 9 bases in between. CDR3 length: 16 amino acids.